The rows below give T cell receptor beta chains drawn from one sample of a study of blood T cell repertoires in COVID-19. The assay was immunoSEQ multiplex PCR, and TCRdb's table has in-frame clones only and misses some. Of about 150,000 clones detected, 80% to 90% appear once; the ten largest clones hold around 16%. Sequenced: peripheral blood. Receptors originate from a middle-aged woman with acute or convalescent COVID-19. CDR3s include the opening cysteine and the closing phenylalanine or tryptophan. Fields, in order: CDR3 DNA, CDR3 protein, V gene, J gene, D gene, clone size. A D gene is named only where the DNA matches it firmly. Size tells how often a clone was seen (once, few, many) or the class of an expanded clone, and some rows leave it out.

DNA: TGTGCCAGCAGTATAGCGGGGGGGCCATATTTCTACGAGCAGTACTTC
CDR3: CASSIAGGPYFYEQYF
V: TRBV27
J: TRBJ2-7
D: TRBD2
size: NA

DNA: TGTGCTAGTGGTTTGGTACTGGGGCAGCCATACAACTATGGCTACACCTTC
CDR3: CASGLVLGQPYNYGYTF
V: TRBV12-5
J: TRBJ1-2
D: NA
size: NA

DNA: TGTGCCAGCTCACTTGGGGGAGGCCTCAGCTCTGGGGCCAACGTCCTGACTTTC
CDR3: CASSLGGGLSSGANVLTF
V: TRBV18
J: TRBJ2-6
D: NA
size: NA

DNA: TGTGCCAGCAGCCAAACTATGACAGGCCTAACTTCTAACTATGGCTACACCTTC
CDR3: CASSQTMTGLTSNYGYTF
V: TRBV3-1/TRBV3-2
J: TRBJ1-2
D: NA
size: NA

DNA: TGTGCCAGCAGCTTCCGACAGGGGAATCAAGAGACCCAGTACTTC
CDR3: CASSFRQGNQETQYF
V: TRBV9
J: TRBJ2-5
D: TRBD1
size: NA

DNA: TGCAGCGCTCGGACAGGCGACACAGATACGCAGTATTTT
CDR3: CSARTGDTDTQYF
V: TRBV29-1
J: TRBJ2-3
D: TRBD1
size: NA

DNA: TGTGCCAGCAGCCCCTCGGGGGGAGAACATGGCTACACCTTC
CDR3: CASSPSGGEHGYTF
V: TRBV6-5
J: TRBJ1-2
D: NA
size: medium-sized

DNA: TGTGCCAGCAGCTTAGGGGTAGGCGGGAGGGAAGAGACCCAGTACTTC
CDR3: CASSLGVGGREETQYF
V: TRBV11-3
J: TRBJ2-5
D: TRBD2
size: NA

DNA: TGTGCCAGCAGCTTAACATCACAGCCTTTAAACACCGGGGAGCTGTTTTTT
CDR3: CASSLTSQPLNTGELFF
V: TRBV7-3
J: TRBJ2-2
D: NA
size: NA

DNA: TGCAGCGTTTCCCCGGGACAGGGGAATGAGCAGTTCTTC
CDR3: CSVSPGQGNEQFF
V: TRBV29-1
J: TRBJ2-1
D: TRBD1
size: NA

DNA: TGTGCCAGCAGCTTAGGACTAGGCGGGAGACTAGAGAACGAGCAGTACTTC
CDR3: CASSLGLGGRLENEQYF
V: TRBV11-3
J: TRBJ2-7
D: TRBD2
size: NA

DNA: TGTGCCACCAGCAGAGGACAGGGGGCTTCTTCGACACGTGGTGGCTACACCTTC
CDR3: CATSRGQGASSTRGGYTF
V: TRBV15
J: TRBJ1-2
D: TRBD1
size: NA

DNA: TGTGCCAGCAGCTTAGCGACAGGGGCCTACAATGAGCAGTTCTTC
CDR3: CASSLATGAYNEQFF
V: TRBV13
J: TRBJ2-1
D: TRBD1
size: NA

DNA: TGTGCCAGCGACGGGACAGGGGGTAATGAAGCTTTCTTT
CDR3: CASDGTGGNEAFF
V: TRBV10-3
J: TRBJ1-1
D: TRBD1
size: NA

DNA: TGCGCCAGCAGCCAACTTCACACCGGGACAATCACAGATACGCAGTATTTT
CDR3: CASSQLHTGTITDTQYF
V: TRBV4-1
J: TRBJ2-3
D: NA
size: NA

DNA: TGTGCCAGCTCACCACCGGGACAGGGGAGTCAGCCCCAGCATTTT
CDR3: CASSPPGQGSQPQHF
V: TRBV18
J: TRBJ1-5
D: TRBD1
size: NA

DNA: TGTGCCAGCAGCTTAACCCCCTTTTCACCCCTCCACTTT
CDR3: CASSLTPFSPLHF
V: TRBV7-3
J: TRBJ1-6
D: NA
size: NA

DNA: TGTGCCAGCAGCCCCCACAGTCAGACAGGGACCTTGGGCTACACCTTC
CDR3: CASSPHSQTGTLGYTF
V: TRBV7-7
J: TRBJ1-2
D: TRBD1
size: NA

DNA: TGTGCCAGTCCGTCAGAGAACACCGGGGAGCTGTTTTTT
CDR3: CASPSENTGELFF
V: TRBV18
J: TRBJ2-2
D: NA
size: NA

DNA: TGTGCCAGCACCCAGGGTAGACACGCCGGGGAGCTGTTTTTT
CDR3: CASTQGRHAGELFF
V: TRBV6-5
J: TRBJ2-2
D: NA
size: few

DNA: TGTGCCAGCAGTGGACTAGCGGGGGCCGCTTCCTCCTACAATGAGCAGTTCTTC
CDR3: CASSGLAGAASSYNEQFF
V: TRBV3-1/TRBV3-2
J: TRBJ2-1
D: TRBD2
size: NA

DNA: TGTGCCACCAGCAGAGATCGCGTTTGGTCTAGCGGGAACCAAAACACCGGGGAGCTGTTTTTT
CDR3: CATSRDRVWSSGNQNTGELFF
V: TRBV15
J: TRBJ2-2
D: TRBD2
size: NA

DNA: TGTGCCACCAGTGAATCCATTTCCTACGAGCAGTACTTC
CDR3: CATSESISYEQYF
V: TRBV24-1
J: TRBJ2-7
D: NA
size: few

DNA: TGTGCCAGCAGTTTAGGACTGCCGGCCGAGCAGTACTTC
CDR3: CASSLGLPAEQYF
V: TRBV27
J: TRBJ2-7
D: NA
size: NA

DNA: TGCAGCGTTGGCGGGGGGTTGCAAGAGACCCAGTACTTC
CDR3: CSVGGGLQETQYF
V: TRBV29-1
J: TRBJ2-5
D: TRBD2
size: NA

DNA: TGCGCCAGCAGCTTGTCGGGGGTACGGTCGGGAAACACCATATATTTT
CDR3: CASSLSGVRSGNTIYF
V: TRBV5-1
J: TRBJ1-3
D: NA
size: NA

DNA: TGTGCCAGCAGCCCCGATTTTAGCCAAGGCCACGAGCAGTACTTC
CDR3: CASSPDFSQGHEQYF
V: TRBV5-8
J: TRBJ2-7
D: NA
size: NA

DNA: TGTGCCAGCAAAACCTTTTCTGACAGTCTAGAGCAGTTCTTC
CDR3: CASKTFSDSLEQFF
V: TRBV19
J: TRBJ2-1
D: NA
size: NA

DNA: TGTGCCAGCTGCCGGGAGGCCAACACCGGGGAGCTGTTTTTT
CDR3: CASCREANTGELFF
V: TRBV9
J: TRBJ2-2
D: TRBD2
size: NA

DNA: TGTGCCAGCAGCTTAGCTGGACAGGACCAAGAGACCCAGTACTTC
CDR3: CASSLAGQDQETQYF
V: TRBV7-9
J: TRBJ2-5
D: TRBD1
size: NA

DNA: TGTGCCAGCAGCATTGGGACAAACGAGCAGTTCTTC
CDR3: CASSIGTNEQFF
V: TRBV6-5
J: TRBJ2-1
D: NA
size: NA

DNA: TGTGCCAGCAGCTCCATAAGACAGGGGATGGGCACAGATACGCAGTATTTT
CDR3: CASSSIRQGMGTDTQYF
V: TRBV5-5
J: TRBJ2-3
D: TRBD1
size: NA

DNA: TGTGCCAGCAGCTTGGGACTAGCGGGATTAGCCAAAAACATTCAGTACTTC
CDR3: CASSLGLAGLAKNIQYF
V: TRBV5-5
J: TRBJ2-4
D: TRBD2
size: NA

DNA: TGTGCCAGCAGTTCCGGGACAGGGGCCTACGAGCAGTACTTC
CDR3: CASSSGTGAYEQYF
V: TRBV28
J: TRBJ2-7
D: TRBD1
size: NA

DNA: TGTGCCAGCAGCTTAACGGACAGAACCGAGCAGTACTTC
CDR3: CASSLTDRTEQYF
V: TRBV7-3
J: TRBJ2-7
D: NA
size: few

DNA: TGTGCCAGCAGTTCCCCGGGTGACAGGCAGGACAATGAGCAGTTCTTC
CDR3: CASSSPGDRQDNEQFF
V: TRBV28
J: TRBJ2-1
D: NA
size: NA

DNA: TGTGCCAGCAGGGGACTAGGCGATGAGCAGTTCTTC
CDR3: CASRGLGDEQFF
V: TRBV2
J: TRBJ2-1
D: TRBD2
size: NA

DNA: TGTGCCAGCATTAACCAGGGGCTCTACGAGCAGTACTTC
CDR3: CASINQGLYEQYF
V: TRBV28
J: TRBJ2-7
D: NA
size: NA

DNA: TGTGCCAGCAGTGTCCTCGAACGCGGGGGGCTGTATGGCTACACCTTC
CDR3: CASSVLERGGLYGYTF
V: TRBV2
J: TRBJ1-2
D: NA
size: NA

DNA: TGTGCCATCGCGACTAGCGGGGGGCCCAGGTCCTACGAGCAGTACTTC
CDR3: CAIATSGGPRSYEQYF
V: TRBV10-3
J: TRBJ2-7
D: TRBD2
size: NA

DNA: TGTGCCAGCAGTCGGGGGTTTACTGAAGCTTTCTTT
CDR3: CASSRGFTEAFF
V: TRBV12-3/TRBV12-4
J: TRBJ1-1
D: NA
size: NA

DNA: TGTGCCAGTACCGGGACTAGCGGGAGTTTACGGGGAGATACGCAGTATTTT
CDR3: CASTGTSGSLRGDTQYF
V: TRBV19
J: TRBJ2-3
D: TRBD2
size: NA

DNA: TGCAGTGCTAGACGGGGAAATGAGCAGTTCTTC
CDR3: CSARRGNEQFF
V: TRBV20-1
J: TRBJ2-1
D: NA
size: once

DNA: TGTGCCAGCTCACCGGGACAGGATCCCTCGTTGGACTTC
CDR3: CASSPGQDPSLDF
V: TRBV18
J: TRBJ2-7
D: TRBD1
size: NA

DNA: TGCGCCAGCAGCCTTCACGATGGCCCGAACACCGGGGAGCTGTTTTTT
CDR3: CASSLHDGPNTGELFF
V: TRBV4-1
J: TRBJ2-2
D: NA
size: NA

DNA: TGTGCCAGCAGCTTACCCAGCTCCTACGAGCAGTACTTC
CDR3: CASSLPSSYEQYF
V: TRBV7-2
J: TRBJ2-7
D: NA
size: NA

DNA: TGTGCCAGCAGCCAAGACGCGACTTTCATCTACGAGCAGTACTTC
CDR3: CASSQDATFIYEQYF
V: TRBV14
J: TRBJ2-7
D: NA
size: NA